The 32 T cell receptor beta chains given below trace back to one sample, sequenced in a study of a mutant IDH1 vaccine in newly diagnosed glioma. Their specific antigens are unknown. Time point indicated: week 47, end of study. In the vaccine, a single dose held 300 ug of the mutant IDH1 20-mer peptide, along with topical imiquimod. Sequencing used immunoSEQ multiplex PCR; TCRdb keeps in-frame clones, though not all of them. The data hold 25,000 or so clones, with approximately 84% observed a single time. This specimen was PBMCs, taken from a glioma patient whose treatment included an IDH1 peptide vaccine. The receptors were sampled from a man aged 40-55 years with glioma.

The chain links TRBV28 to TRBJ2-1; D is undetermined. Germline loops: CDR1 MDHEN, CDR2 SYDVKM. Trimming took 3 bases from V and 4 from J, leaving 7 bases between them. This CDR3 region has 13 residues. DNA of the CDR3: TGTGCCAGCAGTTTCCCCAAATACAATGAGCAGTTCTTC. Amino acid sequence: CASSFPKYNEQFF. Using reference TRBV28 and TRBJ2-1 for the parts outside the CDR3, the full variable domain is DVKVTQSSRYLVKRTGEKVFLECVQDMDHENMFWYRQDPGLGLRLIYFSYDVKMKEKGDIPEGYSVSREKKERFSLILESASTNQTSMYLCASSFPKYNEQFFGPGTRLTVL.

The V and J genes are TRBV9 and TRBJ2-1; TRBD1 is a possible D gene (6 bases). This CDR3 spans 13 amino acids. The germline V gene has CDR1 SGDLS and CDR2 YYNGEE. V lost 3 bases and J 4 bases, leaving 8 bases between the germline ends. The CDR3 DNA reads as TGTGCCAGCAGCGAGGGGGTTTACAATGAGCAGTTCTTC. Its protein is CASSEGVYNEQFF.

The V call is TRBV28, the J call TRBJ2-7; the match to TRBD2 covers 8 bases. The J segment lost 1 base and the V segment lost 3 bases, leaving 11 bases of the junction unmatched. Germline values: CDR1 MDHEN, CDR2 SYDVKM. The CDR3 sequence is 17 residues long. The CDR3 sequence is CASSLDLTASGSYEQYF. CDR3 DNA sequence: TGTGCCAGCAGTTTGGACCTGACGGCTAGCGGGTCCTACGAGCAGTACTTC.

The chain uses TRBV29-1 and TRBJ2-7; 7 nucleotides agree with TRBD2. Germline CDR1 SQVTM, CDR2 ANQGSEA. V gave up 4 bases and J gave up 6 bases; unmatched junction bases: 15. The CDR3 sequence is 15 residues long. CDR3 residues: CSVGLAGDWSREQYF. The CDR3 DNA follows: TGCAGCGTTGGGCTTGCGGGAGATTGGTCGCGCGAGCAGTACTTC.

The rearrangement links TRBV7-3 to TRBJ2-1; possibly TRBD1 or TRBD2 for D (5 bases each). The CDR3 has 15 amino acids. CDR1 and CDR2 (germline): SGHTA, FQGTGA. V gave up 3 bases and J gave up 4 bases, with 13 bases separating them. CDR3 residues: CASSLTAWGYNEQFF. The CDR3 nucleotides read TGTGCCAGCAGCTTGACGGCTTGGGGGTACAATGAGCAGTTCTTC.

J is TRBJ1-1 and V is TRBV7-2; maybe TRBD1 (5 bases). Germline CDR1 is SGHTA and CDR2 is FQGNSA. The CDR3 consists of 12 residues. V dropped 4 bases and J dropped 5 bases, with 8 bases sitting between them. The CDR3 here is CASSYRGTEAFF. Here the CDR3 DNA reads TGTGCCAGCAGCTATCGGGGGACTGAAGCTTTCTTT.

The chain couples TRBV5-1 to TRBJ1-4, with D unclear. CDR3 length: 13 residues. The germline V gene encodes CDR1 SGHRS and CDR2 YFSETQ. The V and J ends lost 4 bases and 7 bases respectively, with 11 bases between them. The CDR3 DNA is TGCGCCAGCAGCCTAATGCCCGGTGAAAAACTGTTTTTT. Its protein product is CASSLMPGEKLFF.

This chain uses TRBV5-1 with TRBJ2-7, with D maybe TRBD1 (6 bases). This CDR3 spans 14 amino acids. V lost 2 bases and J lost 1, with 10 bases in between. In germline, CDR1 is SGHRS, CDR2 YFSETQ. CDR3 DNA: TGCGCCAGCAGCTTAAGACAGGATTCCTACGAGCAGTACTTC. Translated: CASSLRQDSYEQYF.

The rearrangement joins TRBV19 to TRBJ1-2; 7 bases fit TRBD1. Germline V gene lookup returns CDR1 LNHDA and CDR2 SQIVND (reference sequence). CDR3 length: 13 amino acids. With V trimmed by 4 bases and J by 4 bases, 3 bases remained unmatched. The CDR3 coding sequence is TGTGCCAGTAGTAATTGGACAGGCTATGGCTACACCTTC. Translating gives CASSNWTGYGYTF.

The chain has TRBV7-9 and TRBJ1-1; unclear D gene. Germline CDR1 reads SEHNR; CDR2 reads FQNEAQ (reference sequence). CDR3 size: 13 residues. V lost 5 bases and J 8 bases, leaving 15 bases between the germline ends. The CDR3 DNA sequence: TGTGCCAGCAGCCAACGTATATCAGTAGAAGCTTTCTTT. Translated: CASSQRISVEAFF. The complete variable domain, with remaining parts taken from reference TRBV7-9 and TRBJ1-1, reads DTGVSQNPRHKITKRGQNVTFRCDPISEHNRLYWYRQTLGQGPEFLTYFQNEAQLEKSRLLSDRFSAERPKGSFSTLEIQRTEQGDSAMYLCASSQRISVEAFFGQGTRLTVV.

V is TRBV4-1 and J is TRBJ1-2; D remains ambiguous. This CDR3 is built from 15 residues. With 0 bases removed from V and 3 bases from J, the gap between germline ends came to 11 bases. Germline CDR1 reads MGHRA; CDR2 reads YSYEKL. For the CDR3, the DNA is TGCGCCAGCAGCCAAGATGGCACAGCTTACTATGGCTACACCTTC. This gives the protein CASSQDGTAYYGYTF.

Here the CDR3 reads CASSYSKGRPPHEQYF. DNA for the CDR3: TGTGCCAGCAGTTACTCGAAGGGACGTCCTCCCCACGAGCAGTACTTC. The chain combines TRBV6-5 with TRBJ2-7; D might be TRBD1 or TRBD2, each matching 5 bases. The CDR3 is 16 amino acids. Trimming left V 0 bases short and J 5 bases short, with 17 bases between. CDR1 and CDR2 (germline): MNHEY, SVGAGI.

The chain is built from TRBV4-1 and TRBJ2-7, with D perhaps matching TRBD2 (6 bases). This CDR3 has 17 amino acids. Trimming left V 0 bases short and J 2 bases short, with 17 bases between. CDR1 MGHRA and CDR2 YSYEKL come from the germline V gene. The CDR3 reads CASSQDLLRTTPYEQYF. The CDR3 nucleotides read TGCGCCAGCAGCCAAGACCTCTTACGGACTACCCCCTACGAGCAGTACTTC.

This chain links TRBV10-3 with TRBJ2-5, with unresolved D. From germline, CDR1 is ENHRY and CDR2 SYGVKD. This CDR3 region has 14 residues. V lost 1 base and J 0 bases, leaving 6 bases between the germline ends. In DNA form, the CDR3 reads TGTGCCATCAGTGAGTATGTAGACCAAGAGACCCAGTACTTC. Its protein is CAISEYVDQETQYF.

This CDR3 is CASSSPYQNMNTEAFF. The CDR3 DNA follows: TGTGCCAGCAGCTCCCCGTACCAGAATATGAACACTGAAGCTTTCTTT. The chain uses TRBV21-1 and TRBJ1-1; the table names TRBD1, a call not compared with the DNA. TRBV21-1 is shown as a pseudogene. The CDR3 consists of 16 residues.

J is TRBJ2-7 and V is TRBV6-5; no clear D gene. The ends were cut back, 0 bases at V and 0 bases at J, with 9 bases in the middle. Germline CDR1 reads MNHEY; CDR2 reads SVGAGI. The CDR3 is 15 residues long. Here the CDR3 DNA reads TGTGCCAGCAGTTACTCCGGCAGCACCTCCTACGAGCAGTACTTC. This codes for CASSYSGSTSYEQYF.

The genes are TRBV6-5 and TRBJ1-5; 9 nucleotides line up with TRBD1. V lost 6 bases and J lost 5; bases outside the gene matches: 2. Germline CDR1 and CDR2: MNHEY and SVGAGI. The CDR3 totals 13 residues. CDR3 sequence: CASSRTGDQPQHF. The CDR3 coding sequence is TGTGCCAGCAGCAGGACAGGGGATCAGCCCCAGCATTTT.

This clone came up once. The V call is TRBV18, the J call TRBJ1-3, with a weak D call TRBD1 (6 bases). CDR3 length: 18 residues. V was trimmed by 3 bases and J by 0 bases, leaving 18 bases between them. Germline CDR1 and CDR2: KGHSH and LQKENI. The chain's CDR3 is CASSPDSPHVISGNTIYF. In DNA, the CDR3 is TGTGCCAGCTCACCGGACAGTCCTCATGTAATCTCTGGAAACACCATATATTTT.

The chain uses TRBV6-6 and TRBJ1-1, with TRBD1 as a possible D gene (5 bases). The CDR3 is made up of 12 amino acids. Germline V gives CDR1 MNHNY, CDR2 SVGAGI (reference sequence). V was pared by 7 bases and J by 5 bases, with 11 bases between. DNA for the CDR3: TGTGCCAGCACTGGGACGCGTACTGAAGCTTTCTTT. Translation: CASTGTRTEAFF.

Only one count was recorded for this clone. The CDR3 here is CASSHNVGPGELFF. The CDR3 region has the DNA TGTGCCAGCAGCCATAATGTGGGTCCCGGGGAGCTGTTTTTT. This sequence joins TRBV7-6 and TRBJ2-2, with D unclear. The CDR3 covers 14 residues. The germline gives CDR1 SGHVS, CDR2 FNYEAQ. Trimming left V 5 bases short and J 6 bases short, with 13 bases between.

The chain employs TRBV19 and TRBJ1-1; D is unresolved. Germline values: CDR1 LNHDA, CDR2 SQIVND (reference sequence). The CDR3 length is 11 residues. Between the trimmed V and J ends, which lost 8 bases and 6 bases, there was a span of 10 bases. The CDR3: CASGSNSEAFF. The CDR3 DNA sequence: TGTGCCAGTGGGAGTAACTCTGAAGCTTTCTTT.

V and J are TRBV6-1 and TRBJ1-1; no definite D call. Trimming removed 2 bases at V and 1 base at J, with 8 bases between. Germline CDR1 MNHNS, CDR2 SASEGT. The CDR3 runs to 14 residues. DNA of the CDR3: TGTGCCAGCAGTGAAAGCTTCGGGAACACTGAAGCTTTCTTT. Amino acids: CASSESFGNTEAFF.

The sample holds one count of this clone. The chain has TRBV2 and TRBJ2-2; 9 bases are a match to TRBD1. Losses at the gene ends were 8 bases for V and 5 bases for J; bases not matched to a gene: 3. The CDR3 length is 13 residues. From germline, CDR1 is SNHLY and CDR2 FYNNEI. CDR3 nucleotides: TGTGCCAGCTTACAGGGGGCGACCGGGGAGCTGTTTTTT. Its translation is CASLQGATGELFF.

This CDR3 is CASSEVGTSFYEQFF. The DNA for the CDR3 is TGTGCCAGCAGTGAAGTTGGGACTAGTTTCTATGAGCAGTTCTTC. The rearrangement uses TRBV2 and TRBJ2-1, with 8 bases lining up with TRBD2. The CDR3 has 15 amino acids. Germline lookup yields CDR1 SNHLY and CDR2 FYNNEI. V was clipped by 1 base and J by 8 bases; unmatched bases: 7.

The CDR3 DNA sequence: TGTGCCAGCAGCGGTAGCGGATTCACCGGGGAGCTGTTTTTT. Its translation: CASSGSGFTGELFF. The genes are TRBV9 and TRBJ2-2, with D possibly being TRBD2 (6 bases). Trimming took off 3 bases at V and 4 bases at J, with 10 bases between the two ends. Germline CDR1 is SGDLS and CDR2 is YYNGEE. The CDR3 consists of 14 residues.

This clone has a handful of counts. The chain recombines TRBV7-9 with TRBJ2-5, with D perhaps matching TRBD1 (6 bases). The V end lost 3 bases, the J end lost 3 bases, and 26 bases lay between the germline ends. CDR1 is SEHNR and CDR2 is FQNEAQ in the germline V gene (reference sequence). CDR3 size: 19 residues. CDR3 nucleotides: TGTGCCAGCAGCTTCCTCGCCTCGGGACACCCGGCAGAAAAAGAGACCCAGTACTTC. It is translated as CASSFLASGHPAEKETQYF.

V and J are TRBV19 and TRBJ1-5; no definite D call. Germline V gene lookup returns CDR1 LNHDA and CDR2 SQIVND (reference sequence). With 3 bases removed from V and 5 bases from J, the gap between germline ends came to 20 bases. This CDR3 spans 17 amino acids. The CDR3 DNA reads as TGTGCCAGTAGTATTTTAGGAAGGGTGTCTGCTGATCAGCCCCAGCATTTT. Translated, it gives CASSILGRVSADQPQHF.

V and J are TRBV4-2 and TRBJ2-7; D uncertain. V was pared by 2 bases and J by 2 bases, with 13 bases between. Germline CDR1 reads LGHNA; CDR2 reads YNFKEQ. The CDR3 loop spans 15 amino acids. CDR3: CASSQNSNSPYEQYF. CDR3 DNA: TGTGCCAGCAGCCAAAACTCGAATAGTCCCTACGAGCAGTACTTC.

CDR3 amino acids: CASSDLQSYEQYF. CDR3 nucleotide sequence: TGTGCCAGCAGTGACTTACAGAGCTACGAGCAGTACTTC. The chain uses TRBV6-4 and TRBJ2-7, with D unresolved. The CDR3 is made up of 13 amino acids. V lost 1 base, J lost 3 bases, and 7 bases lay in between. Germline CDR1 and CDR2: MRHNA and SNTAGT.

The chain uses TRBV6-1 and TRBJ2-5; TRBD1 might be the D (7 bases). The CDR3 consists of 12 residues. V lost 8 bases to trimming and J lost 5 bases, with 12 bases between them. The germline V gene encodes CDR1 MNHNS and CDR2 SASEGT. The CDR3 coding sequence is TGTGCCAGCGAATCAGGGGGGGAGACCCAGTACTTC. It encodes CASESGGETQYF.

CDR3 sequence: CAISGGANEQFF. The DNA of the CDR3 is TGTGCCATCAGTGGGGGGGCCAATGAGCAGTTCTTC. The rearrangement joins TRBV10-3 to TRBJ2-1; D may match TRBD1 or TRBD2 (6 bases each). CDR1 ENHRY and CDR2 SYGVKD come from the germline V gene. This CDR3 has 12 amino acids. Trimming left V 4 bases short and J 6 bases short, with 7 bases between.

The rearrangement links TRBV11-2 to TRBJ2-7, with TRBD2 identical over 11 bases. The CDR3 totals 14 residues. Germline loops: CDR1 SGHAT, CDR2 FQNNGV. The trim removed 3 bases at V and 6 bases at J, leaving 4 bases unmatched. The CDR3 sequence: CASSLALAGGEQYF. CDR3 DNA sequence: TGTGCCAGCAGCTTGGCCCTAGCGGGAGGCGAGCAGTACTTC.